The TCR beta chain described here comes from a study of T cell repertoires in cytomegalovirus infection. The germline V gene has CDR1 MNHNY and CDR2 SVGAGI (reference sequence). V shed 10 bases and J 4 bases; nucleotides not matched to a gene: 6. The CDR3 contains 14 residues. Study-wide findings and caveats: Dominating the ex vivo response were HLA-C-restricted CMV-specific TCR beta clonotypes. Identification of carriers of CMV plus the relevant HLA was performed using cumulative public TCR beta family frequency.

A remark on this clonotype: Its specificity is unknown.

Via MiXCR, TCRdb re-called the reads, giving one row per CDR3 protein. Among roughly 350,000 distinct CDR3 sequences listed, roughly 34% were seen once. The sequenced sample was cultured PBMCs, obtained from culture after CMV antigen stimulation. The clonotype comes from a human donor in good health (CMV status not recorded). Some clones in this sample may be carry-over from other donors' samples. V usage is TRBV6-6 and J usage is TRBJ2-7; 14 bases are shared with TRBD2. The CDR3: CAIGGTSGSYEQYF. The CDR3, as DNA: TGTGCCATAGGAGGGACTAGCGGGAGTTACGAGCAGTACTTC.